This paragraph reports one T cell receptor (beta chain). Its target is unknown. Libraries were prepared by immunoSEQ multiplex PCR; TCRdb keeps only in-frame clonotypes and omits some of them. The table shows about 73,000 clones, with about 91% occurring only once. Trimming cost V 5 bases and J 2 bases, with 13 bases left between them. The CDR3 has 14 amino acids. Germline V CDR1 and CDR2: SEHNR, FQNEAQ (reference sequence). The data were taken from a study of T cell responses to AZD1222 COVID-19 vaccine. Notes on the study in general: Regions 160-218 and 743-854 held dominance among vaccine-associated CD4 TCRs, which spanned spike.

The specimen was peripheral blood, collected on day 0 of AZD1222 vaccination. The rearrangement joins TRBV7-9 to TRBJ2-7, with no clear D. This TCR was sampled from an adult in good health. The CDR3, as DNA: TGTGCCAGCAGCCAAAGTGAACTAACCTACGAGCAGTACTTC. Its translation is CASSQSELTYEQYF.